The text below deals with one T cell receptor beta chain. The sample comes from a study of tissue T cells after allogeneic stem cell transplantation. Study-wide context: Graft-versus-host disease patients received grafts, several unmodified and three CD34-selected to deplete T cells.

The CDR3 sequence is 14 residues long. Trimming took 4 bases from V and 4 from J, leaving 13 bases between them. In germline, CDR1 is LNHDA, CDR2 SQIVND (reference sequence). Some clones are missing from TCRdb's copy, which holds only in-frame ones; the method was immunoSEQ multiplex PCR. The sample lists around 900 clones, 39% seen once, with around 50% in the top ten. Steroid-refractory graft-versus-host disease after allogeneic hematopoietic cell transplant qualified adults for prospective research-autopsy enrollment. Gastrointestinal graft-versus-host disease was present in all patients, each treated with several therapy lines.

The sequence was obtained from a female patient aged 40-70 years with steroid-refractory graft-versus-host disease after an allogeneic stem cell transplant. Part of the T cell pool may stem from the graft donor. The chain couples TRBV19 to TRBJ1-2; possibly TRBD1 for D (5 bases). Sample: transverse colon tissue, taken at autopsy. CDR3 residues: CASSTRGTSYGYTF. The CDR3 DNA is TGTGCCAGTAGTACCCGGGGGACCTCCTATGGCTACACCTTC.